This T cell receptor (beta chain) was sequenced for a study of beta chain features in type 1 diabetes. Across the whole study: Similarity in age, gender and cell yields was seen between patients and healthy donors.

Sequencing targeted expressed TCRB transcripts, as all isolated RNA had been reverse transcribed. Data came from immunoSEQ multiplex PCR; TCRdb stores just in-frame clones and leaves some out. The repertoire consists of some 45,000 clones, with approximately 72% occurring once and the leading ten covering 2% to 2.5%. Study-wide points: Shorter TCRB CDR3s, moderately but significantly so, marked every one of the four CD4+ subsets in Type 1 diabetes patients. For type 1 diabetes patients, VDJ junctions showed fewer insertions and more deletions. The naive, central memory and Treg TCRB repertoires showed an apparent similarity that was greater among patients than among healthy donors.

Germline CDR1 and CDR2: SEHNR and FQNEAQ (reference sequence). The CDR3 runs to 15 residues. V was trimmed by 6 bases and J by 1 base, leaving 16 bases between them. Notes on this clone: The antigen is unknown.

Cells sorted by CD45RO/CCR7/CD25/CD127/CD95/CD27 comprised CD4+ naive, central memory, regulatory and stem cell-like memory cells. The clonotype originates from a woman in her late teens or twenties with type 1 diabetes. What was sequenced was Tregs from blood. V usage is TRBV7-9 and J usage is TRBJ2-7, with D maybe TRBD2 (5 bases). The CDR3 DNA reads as TGTGCCAGCAGAAGTGTGGGAGCCTCTTCCTACGAGCAGTACTTC. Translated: CASRSVGASSYEQYF. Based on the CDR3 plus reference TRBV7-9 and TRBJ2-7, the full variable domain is DTGVSQNPRHKITKRGQNVTFRCDPISEHNRLYWYRQTLGQGPEFLTYFQNEAQLEKSRLLSDRFSAERPKGSFSTLEIQRTEQGDSAMYLCASRSVGASSYEQYFGPGTRLTVT.